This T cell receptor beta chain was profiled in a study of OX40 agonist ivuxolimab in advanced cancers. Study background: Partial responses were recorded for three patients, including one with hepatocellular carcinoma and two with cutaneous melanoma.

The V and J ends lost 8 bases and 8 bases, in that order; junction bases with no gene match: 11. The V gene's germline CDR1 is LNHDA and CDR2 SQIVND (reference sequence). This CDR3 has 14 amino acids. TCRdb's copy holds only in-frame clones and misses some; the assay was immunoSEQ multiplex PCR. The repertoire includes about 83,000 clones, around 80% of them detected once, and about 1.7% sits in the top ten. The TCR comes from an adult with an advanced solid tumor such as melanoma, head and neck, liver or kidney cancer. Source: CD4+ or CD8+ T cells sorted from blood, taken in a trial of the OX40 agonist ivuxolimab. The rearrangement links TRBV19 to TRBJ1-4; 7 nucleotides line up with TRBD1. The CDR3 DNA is TGTGCCAGTCACACGACAGGGATCGGCGAAAAACTGTTTTTT. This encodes CASHTTGIGEKLFF.